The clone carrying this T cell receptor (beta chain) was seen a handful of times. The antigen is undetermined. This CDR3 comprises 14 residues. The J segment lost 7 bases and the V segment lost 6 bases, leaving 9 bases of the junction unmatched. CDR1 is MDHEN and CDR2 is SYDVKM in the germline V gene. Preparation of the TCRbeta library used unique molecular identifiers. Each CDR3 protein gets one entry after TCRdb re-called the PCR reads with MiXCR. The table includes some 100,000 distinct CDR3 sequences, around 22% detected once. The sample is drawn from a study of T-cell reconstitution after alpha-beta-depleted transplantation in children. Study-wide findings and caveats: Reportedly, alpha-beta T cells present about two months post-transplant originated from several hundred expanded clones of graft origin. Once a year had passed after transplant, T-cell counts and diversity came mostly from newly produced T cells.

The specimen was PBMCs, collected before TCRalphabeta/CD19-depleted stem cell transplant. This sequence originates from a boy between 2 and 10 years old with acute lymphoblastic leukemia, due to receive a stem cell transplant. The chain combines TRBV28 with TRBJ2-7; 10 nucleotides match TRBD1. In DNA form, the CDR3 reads TGTGCCAGCAGCCCGAGACAGGGGGCGCGGGAGCAGTACTTC. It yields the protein CASSPRQGAREQYF.